These 17 T cell receptor beta chains originate from one sample sequenced in a study of control samples from healthy donors and cancer patients. Method: immunoSEQ multiplex PCR; TCRdb's copy keeps in-frame clones and lacks some. The table has some 120,000 clones, about nine tenths seen once; the top ten hold 7% to 10%. The sequenced sample was blood. All receptors come from a man aged 40-49 years in good health.

V is TRBV7-9 and J is TRBJ1-1; 7 bases are shared with TRBD1. Germline CDR1 reads SEHNR; CDR2 reads FQNEAQ (reference sequence). V dropped 1 base and J dropped 10; count of bases not matched to a gene: 3. The CDR3 runs to 12 residues. CDR3 in amino acids: CASSLGQGGAFF. The CDR3 nucleotides are TGTGCCAGCAGCTTAGGGCAGGGGGGAGCTTTCTTT.

The chain recombines TRBV2 with TRBJ1-5; D might be TRBD1 (5 bases). Trimming removed 1 base from V and 1 base from J, with 5 bases in between. Germline CDR1 SNHLY, CDR2 FYNNEI. The CDR3 covers 14 residues. The CDR3 DNA reads TGTGCCAGCAGTGAAGGGGGCAGCAATCAGCCCCAGCATTTT. Translation: CASSEGGSNQPQHF.

This clone was seen a few times. This chain uses TRBV5-8 with TRBJ1-1; D is undetermined. This CDR3 is 13 amino acids long. V gave up 0 bases and J gave up 6 bases, with 9 bases separating them. Germline V gene data show CDR1 as SGHTS and CDR2 as YDEGEE. The CDR3 DNA reads TGTGCCAGCAGCTTGGCCCCTGCAGCTGAAGCTTTCTTT. This sequence encodes CASSLAPAAEAFF.

The gene calls are TRBV5-1 and TRBJ1-3, with 12 bases identical to TRBD1. V shed 4 bases, J shed 0 bases, and the junction held 8 bases outside the gene matches. This CDR3 spans 18 amino acids. The germline V gene has CDR1 SGHRS and CDR2 YFSETQ. The CDR3 bases are TGCGCCAGCAGCCCAAACCCGGGACAGGGGGCCTCTGGAAACACCATATATTTT. Amino acid sequence: CASSPNPGQGASGNTIYF.

The chain recombines TRBV6-4 with TRBJ2-3; 7 positions match TRBD2. V was pared by 6 bases and J by 4 bases, with 13 bases of the junction left unmatched. CDR3 length: 16 residues. Germline lookup yields CDR1 MRHNA and CDR2 SNTAGT. The CDR3 nucleotides read TGTGCCAGCAGCCCCTCAGGAGAGCGGGGAGCAGATACGCAGTATTTT. It yields the protein CASSPSGERGADTQYF.

The chain uses TRBV5-1 and TRBJ2-7, with 11 nucleotides matching TRBD2. The CDR3 has 14 residues. Germline V gene sequence: CDR1 SGHRS, CDR2 YFSETQ. V shed 5 bases, J shed 1 base, and the junction held 2 bases outside the gene matches. The CDR3 is CASRRTSGSYEQYF. As DNA, the CDR3 is TGCGCCAGCAGACGGACTAGCGGGTCCTACGAGCAGTACTTC.

This chain joins TRBV19 and TRBJ2-1; no firm D call. Trimming removed 3 bases from V and 9 bases from J, with 21 bases in between. CDR3 length: 16 amino acids. Germline V CDR1 and CDR2: LNHDA, SQIVND (reference sequence). The CDR3 DNA reads TGTGCCAGTAGTATTGATGGGCAGGTACCCGCTGGTGAGCAGTTCTTC. Protein sequence: CASSIDGQVPAGEQFF. Together with reference TRBV19 and TRBJ2-1, the CDR3 gives the full variable domain: DGGITQSPKYLFRKEGQNVTLSCEQNLNHDAMYWYRQDPGQGLRLIYYSQIVNDFQKGDIAEGYSVSREKKESFPLTVTSAQKNPTAFYLCASSIDGQVPAGEQFFGPGTRLTVL.

In the case of this clone: The same CDR3 also results from other DNA sequences found in this sample. The chain links TRBV4-3 to TRBJ1-6; no definite D call. The CDR3 loop spans 16 amino acids. The germline V gene encodes CDR1 LGHNA and CDR2 YSLEER. V lost 4 bases and J 0 bases, leaving 10 bases between the germline ends. CDR3 residues: CASSRGFSSYNSPLHF. The CDR3 coding sequence is TGCGCCAGCAGCCGAGGGTTTAGCTCCTATAATTCACCCCTCCACTTT.

This chain connects TRBV27 to TRBJ2-1; D perhaps matches TRBD1 (6 bases). CDR3 length: 16 residues. Germline V gene data show CDR1 as MNHEY and CDR2 as SMNVEV (reference sequence). V was shortened by 5 bases and J by 0 bases, with 14 bases between the two germline ends. The CDR3 region has the DNA TGTGCCAGCAGTGTGACAGGCGTGCTCTCCTACAATGAGCAGTTCTTC. Translated: CASSVTGVLSYNEQFF.

This chain joins TRBV6-2 or TRBV6-3 and TRBJ1-5; unclear D gene. CDR3 size: 15 residues. The V gene lost 5 bases and the J gene lost 0 bases, with 11 bases spanning the gap. Germline assignment: CDR1 MNHEY and CDR2 SVGEGT. The DNA for the CDR3 is TGTGCCAGCAGTCGAACAACGCATAGCAATCAGCCCCAGCATTTT. Translating it yields CASSRTTHSNQPQHF.

The V call is TRBV10-2, the J call TRBJ1-1; possibly TRBD1 for D (6 bases). The CDR3 is 17 residues long. The germline CDR1 and CDR2 sequences are WSHSY and SAAADI. Trimming removed 3 bases from V and 0 bases from J, with 17 bases in between. The CDR3 sequence: CASSELRSGAMNTEAFF. In nucleotides, the CDR3 is TGCGCCAGCAGTGAATTAAGGTCGGGGGCTATGAACACTGAAGCTTTCTTT.

As for this clone: One end of the junction is discordant with germline, which a read error may explain. The chain combines TRBV7-2 with TRBJ1-1; 11 positions match TRBD1. Germline CDR1 SGHTA, CDR2 FQGNSA. The CDR3 has 17 residues. CDR3 nucleotides: TGTGCCAGCAGCCCTGGGACAGGGGGAGTCATGAACACTGAAACTTTCTTT. Its translation: CASSPGTGGVMNTETFF.

The chain employs TRBV3-1 (or the pseudogene TRBV3-2) and TRBJ2-2, with D tentatively TRBD1 (5 bases). Trimming took 4 bases from V and 1 from J, leaving 13 bases between them. Germline CDR1 is LGHDT and CDR2 is YNNKEL (reference sequence). The CDR3 is 16 amino acids. CDR3 sequence reads: CASSLRQTMNTGELFF. The CDR3 coding sequence is TGTGCCAGCAGCCTACGACAGACCATGAACACCGGGGAGCTGTTTTTT.

The chain is built from TRBV2 and TRBJ2-7, with no clear D. Germline lookup yields CDR1 SNHLY and CDR2 FYNNEI. V was shortened by 3 bases and J by 3 bases, with 6 bases between the two germline ends. The CDR3 loop spans 12 amino acids. The CDR3: CASSDPFYEQYF. CDR3 bases: TGTGCCAGCAGTGATCCCTTCTACGAGCAGTACTTC. The whole variable domain, filled in from reference TRBV2 and TRBJ2-7, reads EPEVTQTPSHQVTQMGQEVILRCVPISNHLYFYWYRQILGQKVEFLVSFYNNEISEKSEIFDDQFSVERPDGSNFTLKIRSTKLEDSAMYFCASSDPFYEQYFGPGTRLTVT.

The chain has TRBV11-3 and TRBJ1-4; no definite D call. Trimming cost V 1 base and J 0 bases, with 6 bases left between them. Germline V gives CDR1 SGHNT, CDR2 YENEEA. The CDR3 sequence is 15 residues long. CDR3 DNA: TGTGCCAGCAGCTTAGGCCTTACAACTAATGAAAAACTGTTTTTT. Its protein is CASSLGLTTNEKLFF. Full variable domain (rest looked up from reference TRBV11-3 and TRBJ1-4): EAGVVQSPRYKIIEKKQPVAFWCNPISGHNTLYWYLQNLGQGPELLIRYENEEAVDDSQLPKDRFSAERLKGVDSTLKIQPAELGDSAVYLCASSLGLTTNEKLFFGSGTQLSVL.

The chain employs TRBV18 and TRBJ2-4; D might be TRBD2 (5 bases). CDR1 is KGHSH and CDR2 is LQKENI in the germline V gene. V lost 5 bases, J lost 0 bases, and 17 bases lay in between. The length of the CDR3 is 17 residues. The CDR3 spells CASSATTGNLAKNIQYF. Here the CDR3 DNA reads TGTGCCAGCTCAGCCACCACCGGGAATCTAGCCAAAAACATTCAGTACTTC.

This chain uses TRBV30 with TRBJ2-2; D is unclear. The germline V and J ends were trimmed by 2 bases and 0 bases, with 4 bases remaining between them. The CDR3 runs to 13 residues. Germline CDR1 is GTSNPN and CDR2 is SVGIG (reference sequence). CDR3 nucleotides: TGTGCCTGGAGTTGGACGAACACCGGGGAGCTGTTTTTT. It codes for CAWSWTNTGELFF.